This record looks at one T cell receptor (beta chain) sequence and its context. Its antigen is still unknown. This CDR3 region has 15 residues. CDR1 MNHNS and CDR2 SASEGT come from the germline V gene. J lost 4 bases, V lost 4 bases, and 5 bases had no gene match. The sample belongs to a study of cytomegalovirus exposure and HLA in healthy donors. Study findings and constraints: In an earlier analysis, most TCR beta V segments were productive about 87% or about 30% of the time. Sequence variants that were highly shared formed a cluster that was likely a sequencing artifact.

PCR was performed using 60 Vbeta and 13 Jbeta primers. The table came from immunoSEQ multiplex PCR; TCRdb's copy has only in-frame clones and leaves some out. The data contain 150,000 to 200,000 clones, approximately 70% of them seen just once; the ten biggest clones take up under 5.5%. The clonotype comes from a woman between 18 and 29 years old in good health and CMV-seropositive. The chain employs TRBV6-1 and TRBJ1-2; 11 bases map to TRBD1. Sequenced material: PBMCs. CDR3 bases: TGTGCCAGCAGTGCCCAGGGACAGGGGGGCTATGGCTACACCTTC. Translation gives CASSAQGQGGYGYTF.